These 24 T cell receptor beta chains came from one sample sequenced in a study of pediatric ulcerative colitis. Sequencing was performed with immunoSEQ multiplex PCR; in TCRdb, only in-frame clones are kept and a portion is missing. The repertoire has 40,000 to 55,000 clones, around 76% of them found once; the top ten carry under 4%. Rectal tissue came from one to two pinch biopsies taken at colonoscopy. The sample consisted of gut tissue. The receptors were gathered from a girl between 5 and 17 years old with moderate ulcerative colitis.

This chain links TRBV9 with TRBJ2-7; no definite D call. The CDR3 covers 16 residues. V was clipped by 0 bases and J by 0 bases, with 13 bases between them. Per germline, CDR1 SGDLS and CDR2 YYNGEE. CDR3 nucleotide sequence: TGTGCCAGCAGCGTAGACTACGCGGCGAGCTCCTACGAGCAGTACTTC. Protein product: CASSVDYAASSYEQYF.

This clone showed up just a few times. The chain combines TRBV6-9 with TRBJ2-1; 7 bases map to TRBD1. The CDR3 spans 12 residues. CDR1 is MNHGY and CDR2 is SVAAGI in the germline V gene. After removal of 3 bases from V and 12 bases from J, the junction contained 5 bases not matched to a gene. The CDR3 DNA reads TGTGCCAGCAGTTACACCGGGGACAGGCAGTTCTTC. This codes for CASSYTGDRQFF.

This clone is medium-sized by share. The V and J genes are TRBV11-2 and TRBJ2-7; D may be TRBD2 (6 bases). CDR3 size: 15 residues. V shed 3 bases and J shed 2 bases, with 14 bases lying between them. Germline V CDR1 and CDR2: SGHAT, FQNNGV. As DNA, the CDR3 is TGTGCCAGCAGCTTGCAGGCAGGGAGGACCTACGAGCAGTACTTC. Translating gives CASSLQAGRTYEQYF. The whole variable domain, remainder taken from reference TRBV11-2 and TRBJ2-7, is EAGVAQSPRYKIIEKRQSVAFWCNPISGHATLYWYQQILGQGPKLLIQFQNNGVVDDSQLPKDRFSAERLKGVDSTLKIQPAKLEDSAVYLCASSLQAGRTYEQYFGPGTRLTVT.

The DNA for the CDR3 is TGTGCCAGCAGCTTCTCTGGCGGGAGCTCCTACAATGAGCAGTTCTTC. Encoded protein: CASSFSGGSSYNEQFF. The chain has TRBV11-1 and TRBJ2-1; TRBD2 matches at 7 bases. Germline CDR1 reads SGHAT; CDR2 reads FQDESV (reference sequence). With V trimmed by 3 bases and J by 0 bases, 5 bases remained unmatched. This CDR3 region has 16 residues.

This chain links TRBV6-5 with TRBJ2-3; D is possibly TRBD1 or TRBD2 (5 bases each). CDR3 size: 13 residues. Germline loops: CDR1 MNHEY, CDR2 SVGAGI. Trimming took 6 bases from V and 6 from J, leaving 13 bases between them. The CDR3 reads CASRSTGRDTQYF. The CDR3 DNA follows: TGTGCCAGCAGATCAACGGGACGGGATACGCAGTATTTT.

Points on this clone: The junction departs from the called germline gene at one end, perhaps through a read error. This rearrangement joins TRBV7-7 to TRBJ2-1, with 8 positions matching TRBD2. The germline gives CDR1 SSHAT, CDR2 FNYEAQ (reference sequence). The CDR3 extends over 15 amino acids. CDR3 nucleotides: TGTGCTAGCAGCTTGGATAGCGGGGCGGGGAATGAGCAGTTCTTC. Amino acid sequence: CASSLDSGAGNEQFF.

The chain links TRBV11-2 to TRBJ2-7; TRBD2 matches at 7 bases. CDR1 SGHAT and CDR2 FQNNGV come from the germline V gene. This CDR3 has 15 residues. J was trimmed by 3 bases and V by 1 base; bases with no gene match: 6. CDR3 DNA: TGTGCCAGCAGCTTAGGGGCTAGCGGAGGCTACGAGCAGTACTTC. Its protein is CASSLGASGGYEQYF.

DNA of the CDR3: TGTGCCAGTAGTTCTTCCGGGACAGGGGGCTATCAGCCCCAGCATTTT. It yields the protein CASSSSGTGGYQPQHF. The rearrangement uses TRBV19 and TRBJ1-5; 12 bases are shared with TRBD1. The CDR3 spans 16 residues. The trim removed 5 bases at V and 5 bases at J, leaving 7 bases unmatched. Germline loops: CDR1 LNHDA, CDR2 SQIVND (reference sequence).

This clone was observed a single time. The J gene is TRBJ2-1, the V gene TRBV9, with 8 bases fitting TRBD2. The CDR3 has 12 residues. Trimming cost V 4 bases and J 8 bases; bases outside gene matches: 2. Germline V gene sequence: CDR1 SGDLS, CDR2 YYNGEE. CDR3 bases: TGTGCCAGCAGCCTCGGGGGGGATGAGCAGTTCTTC. It translates to CASSLGGDEQFF.

The rearrangement joins TRBV11-2 to TRBJ2-1, with unresolved D. The CDR3 sequence is 16 residues long. In germline, CDR1 is SGHAT, CDR2 FQNNGV. V lost 4 bases and J lost 1, with 14 bases in between. CDR3 loop: CASSSSIARSYNEQFF. The DNA of the CDR3 is TGTGCCAGCAGCTCGTCTATCGCCCGGTCCTACAATGAGCAGTTCTTC.

V is TRBV5-1 and J is TRBJ2-1, with D hard to call. V was cut by 0 bases and J by 2 bases, with 9 bases left in between. Germline CDR1 SGHRS, CDR2 YFSETQ. The CDR3 spans 15 residues. The CDR3: CASSLVTAAYNEQFF. DNA for the CDR3: TGCGCCAGCAGCTTGGTCACAGCAGCCTACAATGAGCAGTTCTTC.

The J gene is TRBJ2-5, the V gene TRBV5-4; D perhaps matches TRBD1 (6 bases). This CDR3 comprises 15 residues. Between the trimmed V and J ends, which lost 0 bases and 2 bases, there was a span of 11 bases. Germline CDR1 reads SGHNT; CDR2 reads YYREEE (reference sequence). The CDR3 is CASSLAFGQQETQYF. The CDR3 nucleotides are TGTGCCAGCAGCTTGGCCTTCGGACAGCAAGAGACCCAGTACTTC. Full variable domain (outside the CDR3, taken from reference TRBV5-4 and TRBJ2-5): ETGVTQSPTHLIKTRGQQVTLRCSSQSGHNTVSWYQQALGQGPQFIFQYYREEENGRGNFPPRFSGLQFPNYSSELNVNALELDDSALYLCASSLAFGQQETQYFGPGTRLLVL.

Worth noting for this clone: An end of the junction does not agree with germline; a read error may underlie this. The V and J genes are TRBV10-3 and TRBJ1-2; unclear D gene. The germline CDR1 and CDR2 sequences are ENHRY and SYGVKD. This CDR3 has 13 residues. This chain's CDR3 is CAIRDGPNYGCTF. CDR3 coding DNA: TGTGCCATCAGAGACGGTCCTAACTATGGCTGCACCTTC.

V gene TRBV11-2 combines with J gene TRBJ2-3; tentatively, D is TRBD2 (6 bases). The V gene lost 1 base and the J gene lost 2 bases, with 7 bases spanning the gap. CDR1 and CDR2 from the germline V gene are SGHAT and FQNNGV. The CDR3 totals 14 residues. The CDR3 sequence is CASSLGGVTDTQYF. DNA for the CDR3: TGTGCCAGCAGCTTAGGGGGGGTCACAGATACGCAGTATTTT. The full variable domain, in which reference TRBV11-2 and TRBJ2-3 provide the parts outside the CDR3, is EAGVAQSPRYKIIEKRQSVAFWCNPISGHATLYWYQQILGQGPKLLIQFQNNGVVDDSQLPKDRFSAERLKGVDSTLKIQPAKLEDSAVYLCASSLGGVTDTQYFGPGTRLTVL.

The rearrangement links TRBV6-1 to TRBJ1-1; unclear D gene. CDR3 size: 14 residues. CDR1 is MNHNS, CDR2 SASEGT, per germline. Trimming removed 0 bases from V and 1 base from J, with 6 bases in between. DNA of the CDR3: TGTGCCAGCAGTGAAGCCTACAGGAACACTGAAGCTTTCTTT. The encoded protein is CASSEAYRNTEAFF.

V and J are TRBV10-3 and TRBJ2-1, with TRBD2 matching 7 bases. Per germline, CDR1 ENHRY and CDR2 SYGVKD. CDR3 length equals 14 residues. Trimming removed 4 bases from V and 4 bases from J; junction bases left unmatched: 4. The CDR3 protein is CAISVSGGYNEQFF. The DNA for the CDR3 is TGTGCCATCAGTGTGTCGGGGGGTTACAATGAGCAGTTCTTC.

This sequence joins TRBV27 and TRBJ1-5, with D possibly TRBD1 on 6 matching bases. Germline CDR1 MNHEY, CDR2 SMNVEV (reference sequence). V was trimmed by 2 bases and J by 3 bases, leaving 8 bases between them. CDR3 length: 14 amino acids. The CDR3 here is CASSLEGVNQPQHF. CDR3 coding DNA: TGTGCCAGCAGTTTAGAGGGGGTCAATCAGCCCCAGCATTTT.

The rearrangement joins TRBV28 to TRBJ1-2; unclear D gene. This CDR3 is 12 amino acids long. V shed 5 bases and J shed 7 bases, with 11 bases lying between them. Germline CDR1 reads MDHEN; CDR2 reads SYDVKM. CDR3 sequence: CASSRTDRGYTF. CDR3 DNA: TGTGCCAGCAGTCGCACGGATCGTGGCTACACCTTC.

In this sample, this clone turned up a few times. The chain carries TRBV28 and TRBJ1-1, with D possibly being TRBD1 (5 bases). Germline CDR1 MDHEN, CDR2 SYDVKM. CDR3 length equals 14 residues. The germline V and J ends were trimmed by 5 bases and 3 bases, with 13 bases remaining between them. Written as DNA, the CDR3 is TGTGCCAGCAGTGGAGGGGTGTCGTACACTGAAGCTTTCTTT. Residues: CASSGGVSYTEAFF.

V and J are TRBV5-8 and TRBJ1-4; D is possibly TRBD1 (5 bases). V was pared by 9 bases and J by 8 bases, with 11 bases between. CDR1 is SGHTS, CDR2 YDEGEE, per germline. This CDR3 has 11 amino acids. Written as DNA, the CDR3 is TGTGCCACCCGCGGGGCCGAAAAACTGTTTTTT. Translating it yields CATRGAEKLFF.

The chain carries TRBV7-9 and TRBJ2-1, with 10 nucleotides matching TRBD2. The CDR3 runs to 18 residues. V lost 5 bases to trimming and J lost 4 bases; unmatched junction nucleotides: 14. Germline-derived CDR1 and CDR2 are SEHNR and FQNEAQ (reference sequence). The CDR3 DNA reads TGTGCCAGCAGCCGAAAGAGATTCTCTAGCGGGGGTTACAATGAGCAGTTCTTC. Encoded protein: CASSRKRFSSGGYNEQFF. Full variable domain (outside the CDR3, taken from reference TRBV7-9 and TRBJ2-1): DTGVSQNPRHKITKRGQNVTFRCDPISEHNRLYWYRQTLGQGPEFLTYFQNEAQLEKSRLLSDRFSAERPKGSFSTLEIQRTEQGDSAMYLCASSRKRFSSGGYNEQFFGPGTRLTVL.

In this sample, this clone turned up a few times. The V gene is TRBV19, the J gene TRBJ1-3; D call uncertain. With 4 bases removed from V and 4 bases from J, the gap between germline ends came to 17 bases. CDR3 length: 16 amino acids. CDR1 and CDR2 from the germline V gene are LNHDA and SQIVND (reference sequence). CDR3 loop: CASSTTPWSSGNTIYF. CDR3 coding DNA: TGTGCCAGTAGTACTACCCCATGGTCCTCCGGAAACACCATATATTTT. The complete variable domain, with remaining parts taken from reference TRBV19 and TRBJ1-3, reads DGGITQSPKYLFRKEGQNVTLSCEQNLNHDAMYWYRQDPGQGLRLIYYSQIVNDFQKGDIAEGYSVSREKKESFPLTVTSAQKNPTAFYLCASSTTPWSSGNTIYFGEGSWLTVV.

The rearrangement joins TRBV5-1 to TRBJ1-1; TRBD1 aligns across 8 bases. The CDR3 length is 12 residues. J gave up 11 bases and V 5 bases, and 8 bases lay outside the gene matches. Germline V gives CDR1 SGHRS, CDR2 YFSETQ. In nucleotides, the CDR3 is TGCGCCAGCAGTGAGCCCCAGGGGGCTGCTTTCTTT. Translated: CASSEPQGAAFF.

The rearrangement joins TRBV4-1 to TRBJ2-7, with 7 bases aligning to TRBD1. Losses at the gene ends were 6 bases for V and 0 bases for J; bases not matched to a gene: 11. The CDR3 spans 16 residues. Looked up from germline, CDR1 is MGHRA and CDR2 is YSYEKL. CDR3 protein: CASSTDLDRFSYEQYF. DNA for the CDR3: TGCGCCAGCAGTACCGATCTGGACAGGTTCTCCTACGAGCAGTACTTC.